In this sample, the clone carrying this TCR beta chain turned up once. This record belongs to a study of OX40 agonist ivuxolimab in advanced cancers. At the level of the study: Subjects had a mean age of roughly 57 years, with a range of roughly 20 to 79; more than 75% were male.

The repertoire was sequenced with immunoSEQ multiplex PCR; TCRdb's copy has only in-frame clones and lacks some. Among fewer than 200,000 clones listed, under 95% were seen once. Trimming cost V 5 bases and J 6 bases; bases outside gene matches: 10. This CDR3 comprises 14 residues. Germline loops: CDR1 LNHDA, CDR2 SQIVND (reference sequence). Cycle 7 day 1, cycle 4 day 1, and baseline were the timepoints at which blood was sampled. This specimen consisted of CD4+ or CD8+ T cells sorted from blood, obtained in a trial of the OX40 agonist ivuxolimab. The chain uses TRBV19 and TRBJ2-7; the match to TRBD2 covers 7 bases. This receptor was obtained from an adult with an advanced solid tumor such as melanoma, head and neck, liver or kidney cancer. The CDR3 here is CASSVPDPGGEQYF. CDR3 DNA sequence: TGTGCCAGTAGTGTTCCGGACCCGGGGGGCGAGCAGTACTTC.